Below, one T cell receptor beta chain is given with its context. The entry originates in a study of control samples from healthy donors and cancer patients. Germline V gene sequence: CDR1 LNHDA, CDR2 SQIVND (reference sequence). V lost 10 bases and J lost 7; bases outside the gene matches: 17. The CDR3 totals 15 residues. This table comes from immunoSEQ multiplex PCR, and its TCRdb copy is limited to in-frame clones, with some not included. The sample lists 90,000 or so clones; roughly 90% were seen once. The sequenced material came from blood. The chain is built from TRBV19 and TRBJ1-1, with TRBD1 identical over 8 bases. The TCR comes from a woman in her 70s in good health. The DNA of the CDR3 is TGTGCCACTCAACGCCTAATGGCAGGGGGCATTGAAGCTTTCTTT. It specifies CATQRLMAGGIEAFF.